This TCR beta chain originates from a study of T cells in Graves' hyperthyroidism and ophthalmopathy (dated by TCRdb to about 2019). Regarding the research as a whole: Peripheral blood was sampled at the time of initial diagnosis, prior to any treatment. TCR Vbeta CDR3 sequencing of some 140 peripheral blood samples (over 40 ophthalmopathy, under 80 hyperthyroidism and about 17 progressor patients) is reported in the paper. To identify distinguishing TCR V-J signatures, a discovery cohort of around 98 patients was used, comprising 43 with Graves' ophthalmopathy and 55 to 65 with stable Graves' hyperthyroidism. The roughly 90 discovery patients were divided at random into training and test sets in a 7:3 ratio. After blood sampling, hyperthyroidism patients were treated with methimazole at a starting dose of 30 mg daily, and ophthalmopathy patients were treated with high-dose intravenous methylprednisolone. Prospective prediction of ophthalmopathy was tested in an independent validation cohort consisting of 18 to 20 hyperthyroidism patients and around 17 patients who later progressed to ophthalmopathy. In addition, the study compared T-cell repertoires in thyroid tissue and in blood from a handful of Graves' hyperthyroidism patients. Overall study outcomes, separate from this receptor: Most expanded thyroid clonotypes (frequency above 0.001) were also detected in blood, a finding suggesting that blood repertoires may reflect thyroid immune responses. During validation, the model predicted progression to ophthalmopathy a median of roughly six months ahead of onset, with around 65% sensitivity and 72% to 85% specificity. Sample size was not statistically predetermined, and blinding of investigators to group allocation was not performed. A model built on a 13 V-J signature distinguished ophthalmopathy from stable hyperthyroidism, reaching about 89% sensitivity and around 81% specificity in cross-validation and 80%/75% in testing.

TCR beta CDR3 regions were amplified from RNA transcripts. A first-round RT-PCR of the TCR CDR3 used the HTBI primer set with the Qiagen OneStep RT-PCR kit. A second multiplex PCR round built the libraries, followed by size selection and purification. Libraries were sequenced paired-end with 100 bp reads on an Illumina HiSeq2000. The original methods were these. SOAPnuke was used to process the raw data, removing reads that contained adapters or uncalled bases, had a mean Phred below 15, or lacked an exact match to the constant primer or identifier. COPE v1.2.5 was used to merge high-quality paired reads, and clonotypes were defined as unique nucleotide sequences. MiTCR v1.1 was used to align the clonotypes against IMGT TRBV, TRBD and TRBJ reference segments. Analysis was restricted to V-J combinations with a frequency above 0.0001, which covered 99.2% of repertoires. The TCS score was defined as the ratio of F50 (clonal expansion) to E x V (chaos), calculated using BLOSUM62-based TCRdist between CDR3 peptides within each V-J. Welch's t-statistics and random forest reduced roughly 540 V-J features to roughly 13, which were used in a naive Bayes classifier (R e1071). Thyroid-blood repertoire similarity was quantified with the Morisita-Horn index. Using fastp at Q25 and MiXCR, TCRdb reprocessed the public reads and kept productive beta chains. All rows with the same CDR3 protein become a single entry with the most common DNA and genes. These V and J calls are TCRdb output, not the study's own analysis. Present in this sample are 37,000 or so distinct CDR3 sequences, 40% to 60% of which were seen just once. Of the sample, 15% to 20% is held by the ten largest clones.

CDR1 and CDR2, per the germline V gene (reference sequence), are PRHDT and FYEKMQ. Both ends counted, the CDR3 spans 11 residues. In the case of this clonotype: Its specific antigen is unknown. No conserved phenylalanine or tryptophan is present at the end of the CDR3, so a read error is the likely explanation. It is unclear where the CDR3 begins or ends on the DNA, so no DNA is shown, and the CDR3 is as TCRdb lists it.

In the ophthalmopathy patients, disease was moderately to severely active, with a Clinical Activity Score of 3 or more, a NOSPECS grade of 4 or more, and a duration of less than 3 months. The study excluded patients with uncontrolled infections, other autoimmune diseases, pregnancy or lactation. Clinical symptoms, serum thyroxine and TRAb, thyroid ultrasound, and orbital computed tomography formed the basis for the diagnoses. PBMCs were separated from around 9.1 ml of fresh peripheral blood using Ficoll-Paque density gradient centrifugation. Total RNA was extracted using Trizol reagent, and RNA quality was assessed on an Agilent 2100 Bioanalyzer.

This receptor was obtained from a man aged 35 to 55 with Graves' ophthalmopathy. The sample was blood. The V gene is TRBV13 and the J gene is TRBJ2-2; TRBD1 is the table's D call and was not checked against the DNA. The CDR3 reads CASSLGCRGAE.